This TCR beta chain comes out of a study of blood T cell repertoires in COVID-19. Study as a whole: The analysed material was cDNA or gDNA that came from T cells, B-cell-depleted T cells, or PBMCs.

Across under 25 US areas, participants ranged in age from about 18 to 89 years. Cohort 3 recovery required two negative PCRs, clearance, or symptom resolution. TCRdb keeps only in-frame clones here, not all; method: immunoSEQ multiplex PCR. The repertoire holds roughly 150,000 clones, approximately 80% seen once, with 3% to 4% in the top ten. The CDR3 runs to 15 residues. V lost 3 bases and J lost 2; bases outside the gene matches: 5. Per the germline V gene, CDR1 is LGHNA and CDR2 is YNFKEQ. Sequences were obtained from PBMCs or T cells enriched from blood (not recorded which). The V call is TRBV4-2, the J call TRBJ2-7; TRBD1 matches 9 bases. The origin of this receptor is a woman aged 60 to 75 who had recovered from COVID-19. DNA of the CDR3: TGTGCCAGCAGCCAGGGAACAGGGGGCACCTACGAGCAGTACTTC. This sequence encodes CASSQGTGGTYEQYF.